This T cell receptor (beta chain) was identified in a study of cytomegalovirus exposure and HLA in healthy donors. Points from the study as a whole: A list of 150 to 200 TCR beta chains associated with cytomegalovirus was given.

A remark on this clone: Its specificity is not known.

Germline V CDR1 and CDR2: SGHTS, YDEGEE. V trimming: 5 bases; J trimming: 4 bases; junction bases outside the gene matches: 13. The CDR3 spans 17 residues. The donors were members of the validation cohort comprising roughly 130 subjects, separate from the approximately 710-subject first cohort. Sequencing was performed with immunoSEQ multiplex PCR; in TCRdb, only in-frame clones are kept and a portion is missing. The profile covers about 250,000 clones, with about 90% appearing a single time and approximately 12% taken by the ten largest. The specimen sequenced was PBMCs. The clonotype originates from a man between 18 and 35 years old in good health and CMV-seropositive. The rearrangement uses TRBV5-8 and TRBJ2-1; 9 bases map to TRBD2. CDR3 amino acids: CASRFWEGLATYNEQFF. The CDR3 DNA sequence: TGTGCCAGCAGATTTTGGGAAGGACTAGCGACATACAATGAGCAGTTCTTC. The full variable domain, with the rest looked up from reference TRBV5-8 and TRBJ2-1, is EAGVTQSPTHLIKTRGQQATLRCSPISGHTSVYWYQQALGLGLQFLLWYDEGEERNRGNFPPRFSGRQFPNYSSELNVNALELEDSALYLCASRFWEGLATYNEQFFGPGTRLTVL.